This is a list of T cell receptor beta chains from one sample in a study of OX40 agonist ivuxolimab in advanced cancers. This table comes from immunoSEQ multiplex PCR, and its TCRdb copy is limited to in-frame clones, with some not included. The data show tens of thousands of clones, more than 70% seen once. The sequencing here drew on CD4+ or CD8+ T cells sorted from blood, taken in a trial of the OX40 agonist ivuxolimab. These receptors were collected from an adult with an advanced solid tumor such as melanoma, head and neck, liver or kidney cancer. The CDR3 runs from the conserved cysteine through the conserved F or W. D genes are given only for firm matches. Where a row states a size, it is once, few, many or the class of an expanded clone; other rows omit it.

J gene	V gene	D gene	clone size	CDR3 DNA	CDR3 protein
TRBJ1-2	TRBV29-1	TRBD1	NA	TGCAGCGTTGGACAGGGAGTTTTGTCCAACTATGGCTACACCTTC	CSVGQGVLSNYGYTF
TRBJ2-1	TRBV13	NA	NA	TGTGCCAGCAGCTTAGAAGGATCCAATGAGCAGTTCTTC	CASSLEGSNEQFF
TRBJ2-1	TRBV7-2	NA	NA	TGTGCCAGCAGCTTAGCGCCGGGAAGAAATGAGCAGTTCTTC	CASSLAPGRNEQFF
TRBJ2-1	TRBV27	NA	NA	TGTGCCAGCGGGGGAGACTGGGCGTTGGAGCAGTTCTTC	CASGGDWALEQFF
TRBJ2-5	TRBV4-2	TRBD2	NA	TGTGCCAGCAGCCGCCGTACTAGCGGGAGGGCGGGAGAGACCCAGTACTTC	CASSRRTSGRAGETQYF
TRBJ2-7	TRBV5-6	NA	medium-sized	TGTGCCAGCAGCCAGGGTTCCTACGAGCAGTACTTC	CASSQGSYEQYF
TRBJ2-1	TRBV11-1	NA	NA	TGTGCCAGCAGCCAAGGGTGGGGGACTTTCAATGAGCAGTTCTTC	CASSQGWGTFNEQFF
TRBJ2-3	TRBV25-1	TRBD2	NA	TGTGCCAGCAGTGAATGGACTAGCGGGAGCACAGATACGCAGTATTTT	CASSEWTSGSTDTQYF
TRBJ2-7	TRBV29-1	TRBD1	NA	TGCAGCGTTGAAGATCGAGACAGGGGGCTCGAGCAGTACTTC	CSVEDRDRGLEQYF
TRBJ2-3	TRBV4-1	NA	NA	TGCGCCAGCAGCCAAAGAGGGGGCGGGACGAAAGATACGCAGTATTTT	CASSQRGGGTKDTQYF
TRBJ2-1	TRBV2	NA	NA	TGTGCCAGCAGTGTTCTCGCTGGAGCGTACAATGAGCAGTTCTTC	CASSVLAGAYNEQFF
TRBJ2-4	TRBV5-6	NA	NA	TGTGCCAGCAGCTCGAGGCGGGGAGGGGGAGACATTCAGTACTTC	CASSSRRGGGDIQYF
TRBJ2-5	TRBV5-1	NA	NA	TGCGCCAGCAGCGCCAATCCCCCCTCTTTGATGGAGACCCAGTACTTC	CASSANPPSLMETQYF
TRBJ2-7	TRBV6-5	NA	NA	TGTGCCAGCGGGTCAGCCTACGAGCAGTACTTC	CASGSAYEQYF
TRBJ1-2	TRBV10-2	NA	NA	TGCGCCAGCAGTGAGTCTTACCGGGGAATTAACTATGGCTACACCTTC	CASSESYRGINYGYTF
TRBJ2-1	TRBV11-2	NA	NA	TGTGCCAGCAGCACGGGACTCCCCGGTTGGGATGAGCAGTTCTTC	CASSTGLPGWDEQFF
TRBJ1-2	TRBV4-2	NA	NA	TGTGCCAGCAGCCAAGATATGCAGCTCTATGGCTACACCTTC	CASSQDMQLYGYTF
TRBJ1-2	TRBV27	TRBD1	NA	TGTGCCAGCAGTAGGACAGGGGGGAACTATGGCTACACCTTC	CASSRTGGNYGYTF
TRBJ2-1	TRBV19	TRBD2	NA	TGTGCCAGTAGTCTAGCGGGAGGCGGGGGTGAGCAGTTCTTC	CASSLAGGGGEQFF
TRBJ2-7	TRBV7-8	TRBD1	NA	TGTGCCAGCAGCCCCATCTGGACAGGGGCGGGGGAGCAGTACTTC	CASSPIWTGAGEQYF
TRBJ2-7	TRBV6-1	NA	NA	TGTGCCAGCAGTGGCCGAGGGGACGGAGCCTACGAGCAGTACTTC	CASSGRGDGAYEQYF
TRBJ2-7	TRBV9	NA	NA	TGTGCCAGCAGCGTCGTCCCAGGCTACGAGCAGTACTTC	CASSVVPGYEQYF